The entry that follows covers one T cell receptor beta chain sequence. The CDR3 length is 18 residues. CDR1 and CDR2 (germline): LGHNA, YSLEER. V lost 4 bases, J lost 1 base, and 12 bases stayed unmatched. Original handling: Amplifying reference gene primers gave estimates of nucleated cell counts. Method: immunoSEQ multiplex PCR; TCRdb's copy keeps in-frame clones and lacks some. The V and J calls and the clone size are those of that table, but D and trimming were determined from the DNA. The sample includes 70,000 to 75,000 clones, under 95% of them seen just once. The data were obtained in a study of blood T cell repertoires in COVID-19. Study in general: Both acute and convalescent COVID-19 samples were obtained from the United States, Italy and Spain. T cells, B-cell-depleted T cells, or PBMCs supplied cDNA or gDNA.

This clonotype was obtained from a human donor in a cohort sampled during active COVID-19. Sequencing input: peripheral blood. This chain joins TRBV4-3 and TRBJ2-2; TRBD2 agrees at 7 bases. The CDR3 region is CASSPSRQLAQNTGELFF. In DNA, the CDR3 is TGCGCCAGCAGCCCCTCACGGCAACTAGCGCAGAACACCGGGGAGCTGTTTTTT.